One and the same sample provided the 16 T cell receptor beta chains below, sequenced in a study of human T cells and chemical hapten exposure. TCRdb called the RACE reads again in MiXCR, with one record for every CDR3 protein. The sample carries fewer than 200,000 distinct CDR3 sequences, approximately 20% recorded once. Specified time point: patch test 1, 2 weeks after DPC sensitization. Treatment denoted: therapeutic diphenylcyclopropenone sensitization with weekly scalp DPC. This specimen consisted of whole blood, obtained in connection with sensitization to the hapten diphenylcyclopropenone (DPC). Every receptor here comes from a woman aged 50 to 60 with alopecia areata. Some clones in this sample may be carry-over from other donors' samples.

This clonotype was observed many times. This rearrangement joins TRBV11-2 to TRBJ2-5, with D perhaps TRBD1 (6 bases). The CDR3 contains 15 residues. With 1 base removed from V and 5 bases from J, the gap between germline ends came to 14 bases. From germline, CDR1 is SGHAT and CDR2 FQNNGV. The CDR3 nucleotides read TGTGCCAGCAGCTTAGCGTCAGGGGCAGGGGAGACCCAGTACTTC. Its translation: CASSLASGAGETQYF.

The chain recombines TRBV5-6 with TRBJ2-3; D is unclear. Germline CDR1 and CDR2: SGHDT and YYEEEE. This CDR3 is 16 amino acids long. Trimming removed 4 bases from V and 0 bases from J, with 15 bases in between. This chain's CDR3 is CASSRFRSPSTDTQYF. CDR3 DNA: TGTGCCAGCAGCCGCTTTCGGAGCCCGAGCACAGATACGCAGTATTTT.

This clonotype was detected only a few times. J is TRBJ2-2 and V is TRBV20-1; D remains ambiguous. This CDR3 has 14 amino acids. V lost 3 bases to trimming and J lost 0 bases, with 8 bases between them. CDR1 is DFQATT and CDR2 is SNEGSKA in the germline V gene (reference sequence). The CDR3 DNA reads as TGCAGTGCTAGTAGAATAGCGAACACCGGGGAGCTGTTTTTT. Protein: CSASRIANTGELFF.

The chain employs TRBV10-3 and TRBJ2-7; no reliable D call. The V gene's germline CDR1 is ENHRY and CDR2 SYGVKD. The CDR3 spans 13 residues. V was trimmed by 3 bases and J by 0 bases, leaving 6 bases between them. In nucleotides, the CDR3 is TGTGCCATCAGTGAAAACTTCTCCTACGAGCAGTACTTC. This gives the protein CAISENFSYEQYF.

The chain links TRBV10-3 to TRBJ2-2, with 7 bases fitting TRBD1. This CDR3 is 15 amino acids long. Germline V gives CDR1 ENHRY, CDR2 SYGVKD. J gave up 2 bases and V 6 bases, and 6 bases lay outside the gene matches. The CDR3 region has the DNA TGTGCCATCAGCCAAGGGGGCTCCAACACCGGGGAGCTGTTTTTT. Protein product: CAISQGGSNTGELFF.

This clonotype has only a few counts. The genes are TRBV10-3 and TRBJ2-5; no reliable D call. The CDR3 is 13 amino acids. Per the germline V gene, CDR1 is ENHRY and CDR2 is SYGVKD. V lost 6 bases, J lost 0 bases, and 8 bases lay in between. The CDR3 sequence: CAIRGNDQETQYF. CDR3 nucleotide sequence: TGTGCCATCAGGGGGAACGACCAAGAGACCCAGTACTTC.

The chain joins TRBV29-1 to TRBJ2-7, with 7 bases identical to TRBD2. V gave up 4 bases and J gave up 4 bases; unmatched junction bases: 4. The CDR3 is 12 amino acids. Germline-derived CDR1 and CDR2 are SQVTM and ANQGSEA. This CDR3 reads CSVGSSGYEQYF. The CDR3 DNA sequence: TGCAGCGTTGGTTCTAGCGGTTACGAGCAGTACTTC.

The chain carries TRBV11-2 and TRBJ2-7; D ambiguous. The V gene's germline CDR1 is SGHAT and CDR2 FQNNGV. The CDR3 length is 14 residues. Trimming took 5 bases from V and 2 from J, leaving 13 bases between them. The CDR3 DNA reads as TGTGCCAGCAGCCCCCCGCGACGAGCCTACGAGCAGTACTTC. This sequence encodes CASSPPRRAYEQYF.

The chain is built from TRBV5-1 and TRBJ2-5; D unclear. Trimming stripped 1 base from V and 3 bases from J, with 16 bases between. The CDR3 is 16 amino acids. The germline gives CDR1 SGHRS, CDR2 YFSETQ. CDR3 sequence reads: CASSLQPARGEETQYF. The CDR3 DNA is TGCGCCAGCAGCTTGCAGCCCGCCCGTGGGGAAGAGACCCAGTACTTC.

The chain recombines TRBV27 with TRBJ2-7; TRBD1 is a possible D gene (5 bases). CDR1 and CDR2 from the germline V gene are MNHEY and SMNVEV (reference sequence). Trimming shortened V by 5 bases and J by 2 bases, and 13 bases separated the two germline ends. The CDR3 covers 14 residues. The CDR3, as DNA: TGTGCCAGCAGTAAGGGGAAATCCCCCTACGAGCAGTACTTC. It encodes CASSKGKSPYEQYF.

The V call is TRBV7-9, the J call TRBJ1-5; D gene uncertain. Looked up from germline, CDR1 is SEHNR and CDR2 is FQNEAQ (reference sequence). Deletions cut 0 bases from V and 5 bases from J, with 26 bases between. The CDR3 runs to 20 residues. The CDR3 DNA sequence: TGTGCCAGCAGCTTAGCGGAGAACAGTCGGCTTACCCCCCCCTATCAGCCCCAGCATTTT. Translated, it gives CASSLAENSRLTPPYQPQHF.

This CDR3 is CAFDRGRNTEAFF. The CDR3 nucleotides are TGTGCCTTTGACAGGGGAAGGAACACTGAAGCTTTCTTT. The chain is built from TRBV7-9 and TRBJ1-1; 8 bases map to TRBD1. The CDR3 runs 13 residues. In germline, CDR1 is SEHNR, CDR2 FQNEAQ (reference sequence). V dropped 11 bases and J dropped 1; count of bases not matched to a gene: 6.

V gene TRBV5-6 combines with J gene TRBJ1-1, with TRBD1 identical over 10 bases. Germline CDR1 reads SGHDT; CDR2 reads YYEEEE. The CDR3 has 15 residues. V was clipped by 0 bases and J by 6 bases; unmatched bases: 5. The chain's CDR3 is CASSLAYGQGAEAFF. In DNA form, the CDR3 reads TGTGCCAGCAGCTTGGCCTACGGACAGGGGGCTGAAGCTTTCTTT.

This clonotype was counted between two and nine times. CDR3 in amino acids: CASGEGLAGSYEQYF. CDR3 sequence (DNA): TGTGCCAGCGGAGAGGGGCTAGCGGGATCCTACGAGCAGTACTTC. This chain joins TRBV7-2 and TRBJ2-7, with TRBD2 identical over 9 bases. After removal of 8 bases from V and 1 base from J, the junction contained 9 bases not matched to a gene. CDR1 and CDR2 from the germline V gene are SGHTA and FQGNSA. The CDR3 covers 15 residues.

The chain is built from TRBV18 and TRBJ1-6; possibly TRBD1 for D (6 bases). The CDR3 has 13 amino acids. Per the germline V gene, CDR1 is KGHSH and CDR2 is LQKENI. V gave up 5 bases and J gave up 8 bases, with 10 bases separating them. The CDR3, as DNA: TGTGCCAGCTCAGCATACAGGGATTCACCCCTCCACTTT. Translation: CASSAYRDSPLHF.

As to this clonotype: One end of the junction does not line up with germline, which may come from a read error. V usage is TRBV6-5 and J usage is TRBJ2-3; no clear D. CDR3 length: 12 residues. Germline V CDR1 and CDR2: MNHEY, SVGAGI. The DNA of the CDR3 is TGTGTCAGCCCGCCCCCGAAGGATACGCAGTATTTT. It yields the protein CVSPPPKDTQYF.